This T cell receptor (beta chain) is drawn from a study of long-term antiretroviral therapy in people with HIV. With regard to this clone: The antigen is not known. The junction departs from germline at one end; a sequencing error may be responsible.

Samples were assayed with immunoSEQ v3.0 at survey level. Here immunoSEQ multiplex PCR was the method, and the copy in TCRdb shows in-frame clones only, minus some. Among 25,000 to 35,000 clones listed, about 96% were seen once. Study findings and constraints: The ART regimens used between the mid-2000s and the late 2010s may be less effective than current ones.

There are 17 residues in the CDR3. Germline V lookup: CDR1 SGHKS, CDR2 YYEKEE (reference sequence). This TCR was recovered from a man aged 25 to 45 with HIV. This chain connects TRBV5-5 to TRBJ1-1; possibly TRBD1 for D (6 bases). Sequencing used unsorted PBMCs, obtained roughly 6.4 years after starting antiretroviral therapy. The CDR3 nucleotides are TGTGCCAGCAACTTGGGGCCCGGGGGGCGGTGGAACACTGAAGCTTTCTTT. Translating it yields CASNLGPGGRWNTEAFF.